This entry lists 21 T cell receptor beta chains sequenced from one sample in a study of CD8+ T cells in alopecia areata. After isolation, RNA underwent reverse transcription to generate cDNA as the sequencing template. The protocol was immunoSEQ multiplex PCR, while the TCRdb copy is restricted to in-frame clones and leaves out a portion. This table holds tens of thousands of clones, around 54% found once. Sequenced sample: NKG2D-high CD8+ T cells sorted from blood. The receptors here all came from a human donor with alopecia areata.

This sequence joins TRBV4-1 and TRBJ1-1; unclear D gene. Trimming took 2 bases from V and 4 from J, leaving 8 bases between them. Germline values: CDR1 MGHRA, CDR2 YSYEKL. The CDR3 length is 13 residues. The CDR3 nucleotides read TGCGCCAGCAGCCAAAGGTGGGGCACTGAAGCTTTCTTT. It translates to CASSQRWGTEAFF.

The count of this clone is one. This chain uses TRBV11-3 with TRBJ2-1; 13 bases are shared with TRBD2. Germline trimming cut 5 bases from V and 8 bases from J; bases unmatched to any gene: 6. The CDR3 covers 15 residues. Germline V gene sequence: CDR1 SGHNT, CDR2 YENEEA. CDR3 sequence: CASSIRLAGGDEQFF. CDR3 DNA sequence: TGTGCCAGCAGCATCAGACTAGCGGGGGGTGATGAGCAGTTCTTC.

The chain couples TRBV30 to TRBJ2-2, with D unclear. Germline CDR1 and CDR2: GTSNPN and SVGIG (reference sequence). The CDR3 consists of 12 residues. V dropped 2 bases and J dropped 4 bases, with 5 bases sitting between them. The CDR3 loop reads CAWSRPTGELFF. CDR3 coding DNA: TGTGCCTGGAGTCGACCCACCGGGGAGCTGTTTTTT.

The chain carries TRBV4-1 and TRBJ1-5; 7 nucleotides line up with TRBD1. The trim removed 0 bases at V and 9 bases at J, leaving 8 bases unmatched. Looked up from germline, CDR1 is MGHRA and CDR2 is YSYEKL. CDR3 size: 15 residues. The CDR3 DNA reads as TGCGCCAGCAGCCAAGATGGGGACAGCATGACGCCCCAGCATTTT. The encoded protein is CASSQDGDSMTPQHF.

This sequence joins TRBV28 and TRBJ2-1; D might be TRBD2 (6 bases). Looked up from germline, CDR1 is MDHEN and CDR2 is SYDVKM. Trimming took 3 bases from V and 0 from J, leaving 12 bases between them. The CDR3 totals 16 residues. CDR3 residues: CASSLGGGGSYNEQFF. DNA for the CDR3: TGTGCCAGCAGTTTGGGAGGAGGCGGCTCCTACAATGAGCAGTTCTTC. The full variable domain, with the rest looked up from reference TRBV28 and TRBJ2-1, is DVKVTQSSRYLVKRTGEKVFLECVQDMDHENMFWYRQDPGLGLRLIYFSYDVKMKEKGDIPEGYSVSREKKERFSLILESASTNQTSMYLCASSLGGGGSYNEQFFGPGTRLTVL.

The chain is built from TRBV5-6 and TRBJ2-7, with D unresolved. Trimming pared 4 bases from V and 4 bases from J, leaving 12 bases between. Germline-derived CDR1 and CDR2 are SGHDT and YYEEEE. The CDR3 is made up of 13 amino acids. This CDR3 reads CASSIPRSYEQYF. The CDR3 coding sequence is TGTGCCAGCAGCATCCCGAGGTCGTACGAGCAGTACTTC.

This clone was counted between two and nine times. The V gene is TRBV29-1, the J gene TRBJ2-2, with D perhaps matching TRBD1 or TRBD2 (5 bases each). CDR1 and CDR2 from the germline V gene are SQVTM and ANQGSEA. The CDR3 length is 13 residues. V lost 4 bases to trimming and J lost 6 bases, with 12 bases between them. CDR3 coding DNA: TGCAGCGTTGGGGGGATTGGTTCCGGGGAGCTGTTTTTT. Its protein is CSVGGIGSGELFF.

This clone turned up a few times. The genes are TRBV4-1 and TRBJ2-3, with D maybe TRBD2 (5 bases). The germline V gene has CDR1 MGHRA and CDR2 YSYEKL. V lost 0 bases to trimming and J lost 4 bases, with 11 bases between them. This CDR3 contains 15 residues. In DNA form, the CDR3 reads TGCGCCAGCAGCCAAGATAGAGGGTCCTCAGATACGCAGTATTTT. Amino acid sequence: CASSQDRGSSDTQYF.

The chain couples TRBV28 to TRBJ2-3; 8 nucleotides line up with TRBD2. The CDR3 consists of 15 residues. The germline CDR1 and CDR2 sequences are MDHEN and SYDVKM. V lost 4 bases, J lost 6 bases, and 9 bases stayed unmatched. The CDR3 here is CASSSPGTRHDTQYF. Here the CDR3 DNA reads TGTGCCAGCAGTTCCCCCGGGACTAGGCACGATACGCAGTATTTT.

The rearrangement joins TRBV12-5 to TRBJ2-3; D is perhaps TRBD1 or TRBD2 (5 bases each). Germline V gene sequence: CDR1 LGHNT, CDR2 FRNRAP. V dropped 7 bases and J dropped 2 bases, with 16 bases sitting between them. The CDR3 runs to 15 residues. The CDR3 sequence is CASVQGRSFTDTQYF. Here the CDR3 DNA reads TGTGCTAGTGTTCAGGGACGGTCTTTCACAGATACGCAGTATTTT.

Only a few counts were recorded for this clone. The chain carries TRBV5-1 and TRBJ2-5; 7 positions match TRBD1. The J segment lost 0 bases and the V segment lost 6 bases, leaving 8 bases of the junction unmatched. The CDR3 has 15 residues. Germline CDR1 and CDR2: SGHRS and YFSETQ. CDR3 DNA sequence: TGCGCCAGCACCTCTGACAGGGTGGACCAAGAGACCCAGTACTTC. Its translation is CASTSDRVDQETQYF. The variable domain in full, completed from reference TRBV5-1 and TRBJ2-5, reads KAGVTQTPRYLIKTRGQQVTLSCSPISGHRSVSWYQQTPGQGLQFLFEYFSETQRNKGNFPGRFSGRQFSNSRSEMNVSTLELGDSALYLCASTSDRVDQETQYFGPGTRLLVL.

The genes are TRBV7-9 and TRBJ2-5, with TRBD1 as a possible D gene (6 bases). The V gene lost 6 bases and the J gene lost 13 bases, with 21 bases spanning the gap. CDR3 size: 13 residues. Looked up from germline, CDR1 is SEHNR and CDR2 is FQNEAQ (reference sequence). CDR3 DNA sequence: TGTGCCAGCAGGGATAGGACAGCCCCTCTCCTGTACTTC. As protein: CASRDRTAPLLYF.

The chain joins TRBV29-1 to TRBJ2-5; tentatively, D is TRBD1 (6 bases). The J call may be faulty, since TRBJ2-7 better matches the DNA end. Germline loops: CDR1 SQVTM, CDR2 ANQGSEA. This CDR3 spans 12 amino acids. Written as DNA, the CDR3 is TGCAGCGTTGATCAGGGGTTCAACGAGCAGTACTTC. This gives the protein CSVDQGFNEQYF.

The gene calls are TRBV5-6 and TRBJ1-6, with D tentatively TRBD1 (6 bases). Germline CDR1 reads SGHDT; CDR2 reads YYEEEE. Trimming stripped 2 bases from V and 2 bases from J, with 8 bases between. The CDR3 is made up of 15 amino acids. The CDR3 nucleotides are TGTGCCAGCAGCTTCTGGGACACCTATAATTCACCCCTCCACTTT. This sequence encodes CASSFWDTYNSPLHF.

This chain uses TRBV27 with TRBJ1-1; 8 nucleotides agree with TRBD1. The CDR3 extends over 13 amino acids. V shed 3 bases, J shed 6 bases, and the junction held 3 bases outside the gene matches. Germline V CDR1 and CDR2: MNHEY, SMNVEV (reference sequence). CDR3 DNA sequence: TGTGCCAGCAGTTTGACAGGGGATGCTGAAGCTTTCTTT. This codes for CASSLTGDAEAFF.

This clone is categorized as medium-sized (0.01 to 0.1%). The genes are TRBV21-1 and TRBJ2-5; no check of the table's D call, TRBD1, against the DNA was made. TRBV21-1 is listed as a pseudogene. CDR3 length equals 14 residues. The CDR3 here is CASTRTARRETQYF. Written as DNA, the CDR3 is TGTGCCAGCACCAGGACAGCACGGAGGGAGACCCAGTACTTC.

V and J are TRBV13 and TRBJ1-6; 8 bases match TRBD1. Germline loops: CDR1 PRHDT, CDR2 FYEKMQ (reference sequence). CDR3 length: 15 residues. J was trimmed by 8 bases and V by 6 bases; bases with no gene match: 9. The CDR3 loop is CASRPNGQGDSPLHF. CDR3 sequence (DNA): TGTGCCAGCAGGCCGAACGGACAGGGCGATTCACCCCTCCACTTT.

CDR3 DNA sequence: TGTGCCAGCAGCCGCAGGCGGTCTACCACGCACAATGAGCAGTTCTTC. It codes for CASSRRRSTTHNEQFF. V and J are TRBV14 and TRBJ2-1, with no clear D. The CDR3 extends over 16 amino acids. Trimming stripped 4 bases from V and 5 bases from J, with 18 bases between. Germline CDR1 and CDR2: SGHDN and FVKESK.

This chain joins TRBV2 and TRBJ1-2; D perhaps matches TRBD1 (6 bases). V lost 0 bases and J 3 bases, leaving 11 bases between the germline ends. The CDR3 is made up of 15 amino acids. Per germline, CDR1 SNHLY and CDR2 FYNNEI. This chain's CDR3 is CASSEALGAYYGYTF. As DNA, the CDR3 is TGTGCCAGCAGTGAAGCGCTGGGGGCTTACTATGGCTACACCTTC.

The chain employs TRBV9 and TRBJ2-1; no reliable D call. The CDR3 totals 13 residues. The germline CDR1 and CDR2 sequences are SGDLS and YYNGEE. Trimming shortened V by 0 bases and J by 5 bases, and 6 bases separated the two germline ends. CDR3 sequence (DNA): TGTGCCAGCAGCGTAGCCAAGAACAATGAGCAGTTCTTC. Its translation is CASSVAKNNEQFF. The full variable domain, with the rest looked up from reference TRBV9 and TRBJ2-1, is DSGVTQTPKHLITATGQRVTLRCSPRSGDLSVYWYQQSLDQGLQFLIQYYNGEERAKGNILERFSAQQFPDLHSELNLSSLELGDSALYFCASSVAKNNEQFFGPGTRLTVL.

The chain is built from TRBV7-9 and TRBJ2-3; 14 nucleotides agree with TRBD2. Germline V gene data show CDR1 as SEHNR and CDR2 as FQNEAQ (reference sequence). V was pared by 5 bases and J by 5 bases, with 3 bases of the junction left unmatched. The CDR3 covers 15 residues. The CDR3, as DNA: TGTGCCAGCAGCCCCGGGACTAGCGGGGGAGATACGCAGTATTTT. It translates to CASSPGTSGGDTQYF.